The 6 T cell receptor beta chains below were found in one sample sequenced in a study of CD8 T cells in ankylosing spondylitis. Study results and caveats: For ankylosing spondylitis blood, a TCR beta motif of 7 to 9 highly homologous variants appeared characteristic.

These receptors have no identified antigens. MiXCR was run by TCRdb on the 5' RACE reads, yielding one entry per CDR3 protein. The sample has about 800,000 distinct CDR3 sequences; 10% to 15% are singletons. Sequenced: blood, either unsorted or a sorted T cell fraction (not recorded which). Every receptor here comes from a male donor with ankylosing spondylitis.

Ten or more counts support this clonotype. This rearrangement joins TRBV5-1 to TRBJ2-2, with unresolved D. V was cut by 0 bases and J by 5 bases, with 8 bases left in between. This CDR3 has 14 residues. Germline assignment: CDR1 SGHRS and CDR2 YFSETQ. The CDR3 spells CASSLVQRTGELFF. The CDR3 DNA reads TGCGCCAGCAGCTTGGTCCAGAGGACCGGGGAGCTGTTTTTT.

The rearrangement links TRBV6-1 to TRBJ1-4; the D is unclear. Germline V gene data show CDR1 as MNHNS and CDR2 as SASEGT. The CDR3 extends over 14 amino acids. Trimming took off 7 bases at V and 8 bases at J, with 17 bases between the two ends. DNA for the CDR3: TGTGCCAGCACTAGTAATCTCTGGGCGGAAAAACTGTTTTTT. It translates to CASTSNLWAEKLFF.

This chain links TRBV6-2 or TRBV6-3 with TRBJ1-6; 8 positions match TRBD1. Germline values: CDR1 MNHEY, CDR2 SVGEGT. The CDR3 spans 14 residues. The ends lost 8 bases at V and 9 bases at J; junction bases unmatched: 9. The CDR3 DNA is TGTGCCAGCGGTCCCGGGACAGGTTTTTCACCCCTCCACTTT. Its translation: CASGPGTGFSPLHF.

This clonotype was seen more than once but under ten times. The chain links TRBV7-3 to TRBJ2-1, with 8 bases lining up with TRBD2. This CDR3 spans 17 amino acids. The germline V gene has CDR1 SGHTA and CDR2 FQGTGA. V shed 1 base and J 4 bases; nucleotides not matched to a gene: 9. CDR3 coding DNA: TGTGCCAGCAGCTTAAATGTGCGGGGGGCCGGGTACAATGAGCAGTTCTTC. Its translation: CASSLNVRGAGYNEQFF.

Only a few counts were recorded for this clonotype. V usage is TRBV5-1 and J usage is TRBJ2-3; D call uncertain. This CDR3 region has 15 residues. The V gene lost 7 bases and the J gene lost 2 bases, with 17 bases spanning the gap. The germline V gene has CDR1 SGHRS and CDR2 YFSETQ. CDR3 sequence reads: CASQAPGRITDTQYF. The CDR3, as DNA: TGCGCCAGCCAGGCGCCAGGACGGATCACAGATACGCAGTATTTT.

The V and J genes are TRBV6-1 and TRBJ1-1; the match to TRBD1 covers 7 bases. The ends lost 6 bases at V and 3 bases at J; junction bases unmatched: 7. CDR1 and CDR2 (germline): MNHNS, SASEGT. The CDR3 has 14 amino acids. CDR3 residues: CASRPTGMDTEAFF. DNA for the CDR3: TGTGCCAGCAGGCCGACAGGGATGGACACTGAAGCTTTCTTT.